This T cell receptor beta chain emerged from a study of shared clonotypes between healthy human individuals. At the level of the study: The donor pool was made up of a couple of women and three men aged 18 to 49. Whole-study findings and limits: Clonotype sharing among the donors was expected to vary with sequencing depth. Roughly 5% of naive CD4 clonotypes were common to a few donors.

Terminally differentiated effector memory CD45RA+ cells were excluded by CCR7 positive selection of CD45RO-negative cells. About this clone: The antigen is not known.

Methods used by the authors: Quality scores were absent from the junction-only immunoSEQ sequences, so filtering differed. Some clones are missing from TCRdb's copy, which holds only in-frame ones; the method was immunoSEQ multiplex PCR. V, J and clone size were drawn from that table, and D and trimming were deduced from the DNA. The sample records a few million clones, 93% being singletons. Material for sequencing was naive CD8+ T cells from PBMCs. The TCR was taken from a man aged 18 to 29 in good health. Some clones in this sample may be carry-over from other donors' samples.

The CDR3 is CASITGLAGGGELFF. The DNA for the CDR3 is TGTGCCAGCATCACGGGACTAGCGGGAGGCGGGGAGCTGTTTTTT. The genes are TRBV7-9 and TRBJ2-2; 15 bases agree with TRBD2. J gave up 7 bases and V 7 bases, and 4 bases lay outside the gene matches. Germline-derived CDR1 and CDR2 are SEHNR and FQNEAQ (reference sequence). The CDR3 loop spans 15 amino acids.